This T cell receptor beta chain was retrieved from a study of blood T cells in healthy people across ages. PBMCs numbering at least 7 million were isolated per sample. Then a second PCR, running about 6 to 12 cycles, was carried out with a sample-barcoded 5' primer and a J-beta primer mix. Each sample provided no less than 3 million CDR3-containing paired-end reads. One entry per CDR3 protein results from TCRdb running MiXCR on the 5' RACE reads. The data contain about 780,000 distinct CDR3 sequences, 35% to 50% of them singletons. Study outcomes and limitations: Strong correlation linked observed beta diversity and percent naive T cells. Per million T cells, the diversity of TCR beta decreased roughly linearly as age advanced.

There are a few counts of this clonotype. The antigen is undetermined. V lost 8 bases and J 3 bases, leaving 14 bases between the germline ends. The CDR3 extends over 14 amino acids. Germline lookup yields CDR1 MDHEN and CDR2 SYDVKM. This clonotype was sampled from a man aged 80 or over in good health. The chain has TRBV28 and TRBJ1-5, with D perhaps TRBD1 (6 bases). The sample comprised blood. CDR3 in amino acids: CASWGRQNNQPQHF. DNA for the CDR3: TGTGCCAGCTGGGGGCGGCAGAACAATCAGCCCCAGCATTTT.